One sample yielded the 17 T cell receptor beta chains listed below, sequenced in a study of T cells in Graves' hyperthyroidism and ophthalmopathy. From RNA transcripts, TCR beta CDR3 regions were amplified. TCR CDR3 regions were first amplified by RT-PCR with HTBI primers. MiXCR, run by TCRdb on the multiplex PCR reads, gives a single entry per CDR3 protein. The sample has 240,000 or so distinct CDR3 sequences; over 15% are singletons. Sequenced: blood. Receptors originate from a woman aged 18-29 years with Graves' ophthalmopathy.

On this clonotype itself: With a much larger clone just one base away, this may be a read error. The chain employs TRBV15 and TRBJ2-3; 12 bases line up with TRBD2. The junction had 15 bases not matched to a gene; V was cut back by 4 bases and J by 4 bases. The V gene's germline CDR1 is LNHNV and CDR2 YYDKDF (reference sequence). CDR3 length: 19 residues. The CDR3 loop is CATSKDVASGGGGADTQYF. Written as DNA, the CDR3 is TGTGCCACCAGCAAAGACGTGGCTAGCGGGGGGGGAGGCGCAGATACGCAGTATTTT.

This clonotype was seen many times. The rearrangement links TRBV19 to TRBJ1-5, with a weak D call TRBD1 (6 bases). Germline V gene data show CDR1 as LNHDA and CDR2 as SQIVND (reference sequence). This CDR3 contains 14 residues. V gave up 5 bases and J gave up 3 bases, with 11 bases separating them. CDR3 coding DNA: TGTGCCAGTAGTGTAGGGGGATTCAATCAGCCCCAGCATTTT. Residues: CASSVGGFNQPQHF.

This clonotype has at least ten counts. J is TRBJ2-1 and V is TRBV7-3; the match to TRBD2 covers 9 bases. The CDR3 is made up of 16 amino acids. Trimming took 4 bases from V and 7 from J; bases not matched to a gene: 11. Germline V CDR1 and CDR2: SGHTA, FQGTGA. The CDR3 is CASSSPMRLADNEQFF. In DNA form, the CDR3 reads TGTGCCAGCAGCTCCCCGATGAGACTAGCGGATAATGAGCAGTTCTTC.

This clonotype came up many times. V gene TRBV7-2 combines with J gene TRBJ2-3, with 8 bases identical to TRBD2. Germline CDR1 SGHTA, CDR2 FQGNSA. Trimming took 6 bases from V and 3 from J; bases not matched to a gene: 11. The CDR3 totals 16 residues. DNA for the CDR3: TGTGCCAGCAGTTCCCTCTCCGGGAGGGGTACAGATACGCAGTATTTT. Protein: CASSSLSGRGTDTQYF.

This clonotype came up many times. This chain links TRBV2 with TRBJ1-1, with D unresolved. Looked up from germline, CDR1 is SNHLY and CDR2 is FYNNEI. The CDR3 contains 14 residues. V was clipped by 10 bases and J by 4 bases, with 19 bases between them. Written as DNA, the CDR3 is TGTGCCACCCGACTAAGTCGGGCGGGCACTGAAGCTTTCTTT. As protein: CATRLSRAGTEAFF.

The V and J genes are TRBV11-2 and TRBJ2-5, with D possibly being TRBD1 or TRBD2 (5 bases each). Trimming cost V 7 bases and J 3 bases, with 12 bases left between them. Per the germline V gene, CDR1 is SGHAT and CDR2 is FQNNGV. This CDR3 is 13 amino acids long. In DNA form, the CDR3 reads TGTGCCAGCACCTCGGGACGCAAAGAGACCCAGTACTTC. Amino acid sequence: CASTSGRKETQYF.

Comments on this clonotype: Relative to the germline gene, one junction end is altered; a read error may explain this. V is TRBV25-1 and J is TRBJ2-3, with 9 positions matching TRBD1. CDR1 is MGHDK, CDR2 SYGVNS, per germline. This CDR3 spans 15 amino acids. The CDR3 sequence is CASSESGQGADTLYF. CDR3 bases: TGTGCCAGCAGTGAATCGGGACAGGGCGCAGATACGCTGTATTTT.

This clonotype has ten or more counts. The CDR3 protein is CASTPTLNTEAFF. The CDR3 nucleotides read TGTGCCAGCACCCCGACTTTGAACACTGAAGCTTTCTTT. V usage is TRBV28 and J usage is TRBJ1-1, with D uncertain. This CDR3 contains 13 residues. Germline V lookup: CDR1 MDHEN, CDR2 SYDVKM. V gave up 7 bases and J gave up 0 bases, with 9 bases separating them.

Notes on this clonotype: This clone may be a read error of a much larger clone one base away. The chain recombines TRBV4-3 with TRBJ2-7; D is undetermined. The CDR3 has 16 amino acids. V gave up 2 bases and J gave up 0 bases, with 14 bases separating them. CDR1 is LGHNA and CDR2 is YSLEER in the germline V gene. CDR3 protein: CASSQTTETASYEQYF. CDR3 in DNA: TGCGCCAGCAGCCAAACCACCGAGACTGCCTCCTACGAGCAGTACTTC.

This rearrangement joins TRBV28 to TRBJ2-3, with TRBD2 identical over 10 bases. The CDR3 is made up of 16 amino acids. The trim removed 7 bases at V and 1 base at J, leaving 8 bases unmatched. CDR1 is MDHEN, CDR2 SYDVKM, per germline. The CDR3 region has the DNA TGTGCCAGCAATGTAATAGCGGGAGGTCGCACAGATACGCAGTATTTT. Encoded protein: CASNVIAGGRTDTQYF.

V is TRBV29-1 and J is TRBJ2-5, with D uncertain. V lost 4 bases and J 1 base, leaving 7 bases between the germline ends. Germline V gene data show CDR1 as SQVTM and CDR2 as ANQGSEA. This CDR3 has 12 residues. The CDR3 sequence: CSVVGIQETQYF. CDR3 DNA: TGCAGCGTTGTTGGGATCCAAGAGACCCAGTACTTC.

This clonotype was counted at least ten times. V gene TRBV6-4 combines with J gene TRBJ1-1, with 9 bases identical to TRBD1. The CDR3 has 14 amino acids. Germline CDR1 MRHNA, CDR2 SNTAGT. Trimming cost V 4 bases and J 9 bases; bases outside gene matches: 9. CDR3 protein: CASSAGQGSRKAFF. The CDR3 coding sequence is TGTGCCAGCAGTGCCGGACAGGGGAGTCGGAAAGCTTTCTTT.

DNA of the CDR3: TGTGCCAGCAGCGTAGTTACTGGACGAGACATTCAGTACTTC. Protein sequence: CASSVVTGRDIQYF. This chain joins TRBV9 and TRBJ2-4, with D uncertain. This CDR3 has 14 amino acids. V was pared by 0 bases and J by 8 bases, with 12 bases between. In germline, CDR1 is SGDLS, CDR2 YYNGEE.

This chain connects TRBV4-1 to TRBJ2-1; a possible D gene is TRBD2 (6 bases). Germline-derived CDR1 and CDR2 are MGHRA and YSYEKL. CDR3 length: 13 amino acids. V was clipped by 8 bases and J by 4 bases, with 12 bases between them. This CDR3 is CASGSLAYNEQFF. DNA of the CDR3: TGCGCCAGCGGAAGTCTAGCGTACAATGAGCAGTTCTTC.

The CDR3 loop reads CASSLRGVSSYEQYF. CDR3 coding DNA: TGCGCCAGCAGCCTAAGGGGGGTTAGCTCCTACGAGCAGTACTTC. The rearrangement joins TRBV4-3 to TRBJ2-7, with D perhaps TRBD1 or TRBD2 (6 bases each). The CDR3 contains 15 residues. Trimming cost V 4 bases and J 0 bases, with 13 bases left between them. Germline CDR1 is LGHNA and CDR2 is YSLEER.

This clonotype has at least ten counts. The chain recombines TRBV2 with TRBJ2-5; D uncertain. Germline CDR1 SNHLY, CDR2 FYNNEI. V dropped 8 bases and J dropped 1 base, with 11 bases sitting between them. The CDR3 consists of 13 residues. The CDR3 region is CASPWLPQETQYF. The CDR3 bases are TGTGCCAGCCCGTGGCTACCCCAAGAGACCCAGTACTTC. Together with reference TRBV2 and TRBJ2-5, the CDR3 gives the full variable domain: EPEVTQTPSHQVTQMGQEVILRCVPISNHLYFYWYRQILGQKVEFLVSFYNNEISEKSEIFDDQFSVERPDGSNFTLKIRSTKLEDSAMYFCASPWLPQETQYFGPGTRLLVL.

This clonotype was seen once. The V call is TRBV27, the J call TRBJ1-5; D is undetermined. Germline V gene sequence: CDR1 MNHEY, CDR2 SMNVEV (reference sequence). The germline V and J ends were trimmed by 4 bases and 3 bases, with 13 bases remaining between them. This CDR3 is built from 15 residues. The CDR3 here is CASSSQFRVNQPQHF. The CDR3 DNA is TGTGCCAGCAGTTCCCAGTTTAGAGTCAATCAGCCCCAGCATTTT.